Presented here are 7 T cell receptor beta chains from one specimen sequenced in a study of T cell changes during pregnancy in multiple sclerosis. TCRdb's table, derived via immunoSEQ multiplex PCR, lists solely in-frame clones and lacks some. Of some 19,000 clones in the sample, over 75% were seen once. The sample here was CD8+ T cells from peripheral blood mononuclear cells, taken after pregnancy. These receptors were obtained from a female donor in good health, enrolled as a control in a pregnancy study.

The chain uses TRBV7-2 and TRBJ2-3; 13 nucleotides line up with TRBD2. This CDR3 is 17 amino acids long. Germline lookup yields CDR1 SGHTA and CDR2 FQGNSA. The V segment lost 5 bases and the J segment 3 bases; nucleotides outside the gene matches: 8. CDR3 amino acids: CASSPMGLAGMTDTQYF. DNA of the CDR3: TGTGCCAGCAGCCCGATGGGACTAGCGGGGATGACAGATACGCAGTATTTT.

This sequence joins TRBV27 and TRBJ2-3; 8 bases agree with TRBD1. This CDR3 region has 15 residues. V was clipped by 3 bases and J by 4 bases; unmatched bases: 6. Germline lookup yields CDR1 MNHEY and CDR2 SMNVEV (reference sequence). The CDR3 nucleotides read TGTGCCAGCAGTTTGGCAGGGGGCTTTGCAGATACGCAGTATTTT. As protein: CASSLAGGFADTQYF.

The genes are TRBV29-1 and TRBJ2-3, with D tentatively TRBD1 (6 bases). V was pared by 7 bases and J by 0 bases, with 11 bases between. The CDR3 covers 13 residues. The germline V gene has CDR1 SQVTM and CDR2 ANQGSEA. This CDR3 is CSARDMSTDTQYF. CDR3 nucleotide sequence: TGCAGCGCCCGGGACATGAGCACAGATACGCAGTATTTT.

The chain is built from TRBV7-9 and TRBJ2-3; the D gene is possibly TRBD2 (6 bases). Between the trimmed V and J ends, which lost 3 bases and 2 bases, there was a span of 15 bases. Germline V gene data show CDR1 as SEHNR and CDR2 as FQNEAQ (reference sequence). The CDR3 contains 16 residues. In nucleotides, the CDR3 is TGTGCCAGCAGCTTGTCGTTCGGGGGAGTCACAGATACGCAGTATTTT. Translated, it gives CASSLSFGGVTDTQYF. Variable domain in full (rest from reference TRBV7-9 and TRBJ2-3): DTGVSQNPRHKITKRGQNVTFRCDPISEHNRLYWYRQTLGQGPEFLTYFQNEAQLEKSRLLSDRFSAERPKGSFSTLEIQRTEQGDSAMYLCASSLSFGGVTDTQYFGPGTRLTVL.

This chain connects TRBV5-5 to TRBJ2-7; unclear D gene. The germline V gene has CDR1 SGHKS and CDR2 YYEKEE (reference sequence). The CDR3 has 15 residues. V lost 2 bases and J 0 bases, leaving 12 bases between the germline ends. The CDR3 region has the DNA TGTGCCAGCAGCTTTTTATTAGCATCCTCCTACGAGCAGTACTTC. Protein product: CASSFLLASSYEQYF.

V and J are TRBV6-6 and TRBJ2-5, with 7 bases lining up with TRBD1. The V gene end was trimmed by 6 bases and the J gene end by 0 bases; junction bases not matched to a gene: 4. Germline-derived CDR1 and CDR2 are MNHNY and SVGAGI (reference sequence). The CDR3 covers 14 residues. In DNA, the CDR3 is TGTGCCAGCAGAGACAGGGAGTACCAAGAGACCCAGTACTTC. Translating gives CASRDREYQETQYF.

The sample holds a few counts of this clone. Written as DNA, the CDR3 is TGTGCCAGCAGCTCAAGCGCAGGGGCTCACTATGGCTACACCTTC. This codes for CASSSSAGAHYGYTF. This chain joins TRBV7-9 and TRBJ1-2; D may be TRBD1 (6 bases). V was trimmed by 4 bases and J by 3 bases, leaving 15 bases between them. This CDR3 comprises 15 residues. Germline loops: CDR1 SEHNR, CDR2 FQNEAQ (reference sequence).